The 7 T cell receptor beta chains below were found in one sample sequenced in a study of glioma-infiltrating T cells. TCR alpha and beta CDR3 regions were amplified from RNA using iRepertoire nested multiplex PCR. Each CDR3 protein gets one entry after TCRdb re-called the multiplex PCR reads with MiXCR. The table lists approximately 110,000 distinct CDR3 sequences, about 23% of them singletons. The sequenced material came from glioma tissue, nonneoplastic brain tissue, or PBMCs (not recorded which). These receptors came from a human donor with low-grade glioma or glioblastoma, undergoing nonglioma brain surgery, or in good health (not recorded which).

This clonotype has more than one count but fewer than ten. The chain is built from TRBV19 and TRBJ2-3; either TRBD1 or TRBD2 may supply D (5 bases each). V lost 5 bases and J lost 2, with 17 bases in between. CDR1 is LNHDA and CDR2 is SQIVND in the germline V gene (reference sequence). CDR3 size: 16 residues. The chain's CDR3 is CASSFRSGPDTDTQYF. The CDR3 DNA is TGTGCCAGTAGTTTCAGATCGGGACCCGACACAGATACGCAGTATTTT.

Many counts were recorded for this clonotype. V and J are TRBV20-1 and TRBJ1-2; 8 bases agree with TRBD1. Looked up from germline, CDR1 is DFQATT and CDR2 is SNEGSKA (reference sequence). The CDR3 spans 11 residues. V dropped 7 bases and J dropped 8; count of bases not matched to a gene: 6. CDR3 region: CSVPDREGYTF. DNA of the CDR3: TGCAGTGTCCCGGACAGGGAAGGCTACACCTTC.

This clonotype occurred many times. A much larger clone lies a single base off, so this may be a read error. The rearrangement uses TRBV12-3 or TRBV12-4 and TRBJ1-1; D is unresolved. The CDR3 loop spans 13 amino acids. V was trimmed by 6 bases and J by 0 bases, leaving 8 bases between them. The CDR3: CASRRQMNTEAFF. The CDR3 DNA is TGTGCCAGCAGACGCCAGATGAACACTGAAGCTTTCTTT.

The chain uses TRBV3-1 and TRBJ1-1; D remains unclear. Trimming stripped 6 bases from V and 3 bases from J, with 14 bases between. The CDR3 covers 14 residues. Germline-derived CDR1 and CDR2 are LGHDT and YNNKEL (reference sequence). The CDR3 here is CASRPQVLDTEAFF. The CDR3 bases are TGTGCCAGCAGACCCCAAGTTTTGGACACTGAAGCTTTCTTT.

This clonotype was seen at least ten times. The chain links TRBV20-1 to TRBJ2-7; 9 bases are a match to TRBD1. With V trimmed by 1 base and J by 6 bases, 10 bases remained unmatched. Germline V CDR1 and CDR2: DFQATT, SNEGSKA (reference sequence). CDR3 length: 15 amino acids. The CDR3 DNA reads as TGCAGTGCTAGAGTCCGTTCTACAGGGGGCGTCGAGCAGTACTTC. It encodes CSARVRSTGGVEQYF.

A remark on this clonotype: Germline is not matched at one junction end, which may reflect a read error. This chain connects TRBV4-1 to TRBJ1-1, with D perhaps TRBD1 (6 bases). Looked up from germline, CDR1 is MGHRA and CDR2 is YSYEKL. CDR3 length: 16 residues. The CDR3 sequence: CAGSQDLRGPNTEAFF. DNA of the CDR3: TGCGCCGGCAGCCAAGATCTGCGGGGGCCGAACACTGAAGCTTTCTTT.

In this sample, this clonotype turned up many times. The genes are TRBV3-1 and TRBJ2-1, with D uncertain. The V gene's germline CDR1 is LGHDT and CDR2 YNNKEL (reference sequence). Trimming took off 1 base at V and 3 bases at J, with 10 bases between the two ends. The CDR3 is 15 residues long. The CDR3 is CASSQGRSLYNEQFF. The CDR3 DNA follows: TGTGCCAGCAGCCAAGGTCGATCACTCTACAATGAGCAGTTCTTC.